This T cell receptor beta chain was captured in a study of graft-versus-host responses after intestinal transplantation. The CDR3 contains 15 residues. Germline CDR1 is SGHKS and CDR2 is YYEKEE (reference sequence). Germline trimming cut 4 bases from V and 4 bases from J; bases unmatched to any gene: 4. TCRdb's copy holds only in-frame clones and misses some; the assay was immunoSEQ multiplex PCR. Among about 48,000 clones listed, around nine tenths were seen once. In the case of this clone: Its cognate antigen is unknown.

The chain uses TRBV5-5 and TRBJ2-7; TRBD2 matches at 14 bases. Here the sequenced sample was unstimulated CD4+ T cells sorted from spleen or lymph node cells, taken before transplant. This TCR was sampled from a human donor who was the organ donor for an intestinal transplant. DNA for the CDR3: TGTGCCAGCAGCAGCGGACTAGCGGGAGGATACGAGCAGTACTTC. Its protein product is CASSSGLAGGYEQYF.